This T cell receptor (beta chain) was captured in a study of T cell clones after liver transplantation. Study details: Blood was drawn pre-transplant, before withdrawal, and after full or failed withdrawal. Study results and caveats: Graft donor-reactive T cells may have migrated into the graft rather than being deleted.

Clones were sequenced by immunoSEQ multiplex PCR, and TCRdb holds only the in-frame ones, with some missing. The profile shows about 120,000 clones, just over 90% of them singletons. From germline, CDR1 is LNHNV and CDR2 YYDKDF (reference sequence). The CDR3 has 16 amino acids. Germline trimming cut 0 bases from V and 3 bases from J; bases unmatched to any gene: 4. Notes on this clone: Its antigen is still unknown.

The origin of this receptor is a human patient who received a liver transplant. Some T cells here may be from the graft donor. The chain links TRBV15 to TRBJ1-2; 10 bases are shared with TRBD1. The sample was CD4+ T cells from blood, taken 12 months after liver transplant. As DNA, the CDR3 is TGTGCCACCAGCAGAGATTCAGGACAGGGGGACTATGGCTACACCTTC. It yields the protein CATSRDSGQGDYGYTF.